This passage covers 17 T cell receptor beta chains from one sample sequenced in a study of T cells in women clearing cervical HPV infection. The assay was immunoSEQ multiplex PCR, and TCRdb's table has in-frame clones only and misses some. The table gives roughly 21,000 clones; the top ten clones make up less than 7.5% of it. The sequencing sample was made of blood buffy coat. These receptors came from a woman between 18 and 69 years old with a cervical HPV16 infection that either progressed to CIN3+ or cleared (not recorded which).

CDR3 sequence: CASSPGTSSGANVLTF. Partial CDR3 DNA: TGTGCCAGCAGTCCAGGGACATCCTCTGGGGCCAACGTC. V gene TRBV28 combines with J gene TRBJ2-6; a possible D gene is TRBD1 (6 bases). The read terminates 3 residues before the CDR3 end, so the remaining end is supplied by the germline J gene. The CDR3 runs to 16 residues. Germline CDR1 MDHEN, CDR2 SYDVKM. V was pared by 5 bases and J by 0 bases, with 11 bases between.

The part of the CDR3 DNA that was read is TGCGCCAGCAGCTGGTATCCATCTCCTCGGACTTACACATACGAG. Translating it yields CASSWYPSPRTYTYE. The entire CDR3 is CASSWYPSPRTYTYEQYF. This chain connects TRBV5-1 to TRBJ2-7; a possible D gene is TRBD2 (5 bases). The CDR3 is cut off 3 residues early in the read; its end comes from the germline J gene. The germline CDR1 and CDR2 sequences are SGHRS and YFSETQ. The CDR3 is made up of 18 amino acids. Trimming removed 3 bases at V and 4 bases at J, with 26 bases between.

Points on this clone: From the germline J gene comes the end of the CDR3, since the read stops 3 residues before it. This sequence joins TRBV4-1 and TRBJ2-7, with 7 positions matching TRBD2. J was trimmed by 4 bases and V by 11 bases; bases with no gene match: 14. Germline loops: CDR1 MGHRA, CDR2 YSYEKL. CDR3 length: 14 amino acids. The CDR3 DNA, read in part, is TGCGCCTGCCTGGAAGGCCTAGCGGATTACGAG. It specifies CACLEGLADYE. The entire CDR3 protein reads CACLEGLADYEQYF.

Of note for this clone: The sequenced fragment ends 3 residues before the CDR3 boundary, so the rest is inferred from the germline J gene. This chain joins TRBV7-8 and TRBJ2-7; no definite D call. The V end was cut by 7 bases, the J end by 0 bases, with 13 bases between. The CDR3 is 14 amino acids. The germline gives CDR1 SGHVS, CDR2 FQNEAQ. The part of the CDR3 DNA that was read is TGTGCCAGCACCATCTCTAGGATCTCCTACGAG. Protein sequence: CASTISRISYE. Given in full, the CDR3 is CASTISRISYEQYF.

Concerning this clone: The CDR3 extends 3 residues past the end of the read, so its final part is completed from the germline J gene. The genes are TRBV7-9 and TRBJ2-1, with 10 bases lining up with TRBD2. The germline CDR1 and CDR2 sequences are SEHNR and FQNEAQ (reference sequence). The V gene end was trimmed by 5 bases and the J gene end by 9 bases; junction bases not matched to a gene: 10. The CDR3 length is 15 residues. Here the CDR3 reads CASSESGRDEGEQFF. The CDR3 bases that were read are TGTGCCAGCAGCGAAAGCGGGAGGGATGAGGGTGAG. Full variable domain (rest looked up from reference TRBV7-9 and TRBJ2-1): DTGVSQNPRHKITKRGQNVTFRCDPISEHNRLYWYRQTLGQGPEFLTYFQNEAQLEKSRLLSDRFSAERPKGSFSTLEIQRTEQGDSAMYLCASSESGRDEGEQFFGPGTRLTVL.

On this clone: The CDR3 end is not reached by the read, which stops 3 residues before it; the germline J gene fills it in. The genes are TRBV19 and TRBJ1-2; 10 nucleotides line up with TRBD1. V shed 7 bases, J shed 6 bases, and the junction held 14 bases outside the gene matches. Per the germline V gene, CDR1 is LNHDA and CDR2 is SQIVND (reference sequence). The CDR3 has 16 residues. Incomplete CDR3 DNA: TGTGCCAGTACCCTGGGAGGATGGGGACAGGGGAATGGC. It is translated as CASTLGGWGQGNG. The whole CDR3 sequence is CASTLGGWGQGNGYTF. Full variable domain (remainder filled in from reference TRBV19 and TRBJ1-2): DGGITQSPKYLFRKEGQNVTLSCEQNLNHDAMYWYRQDPGQGLRLIYYSQIVNDFQKGDIAEGYSVSREKKESFPLTVTSAQKNPTAFYLCASTLGGWGQGNGYTFGSGTRLTVV.

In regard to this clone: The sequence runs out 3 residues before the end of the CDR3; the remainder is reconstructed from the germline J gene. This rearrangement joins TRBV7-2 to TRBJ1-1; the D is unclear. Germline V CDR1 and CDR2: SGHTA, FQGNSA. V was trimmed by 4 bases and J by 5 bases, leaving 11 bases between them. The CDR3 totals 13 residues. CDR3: CASSSGSRTEAFF. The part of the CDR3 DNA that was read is TGTGCCAGCAGCTCCGGGTCGCGGACTGAA.

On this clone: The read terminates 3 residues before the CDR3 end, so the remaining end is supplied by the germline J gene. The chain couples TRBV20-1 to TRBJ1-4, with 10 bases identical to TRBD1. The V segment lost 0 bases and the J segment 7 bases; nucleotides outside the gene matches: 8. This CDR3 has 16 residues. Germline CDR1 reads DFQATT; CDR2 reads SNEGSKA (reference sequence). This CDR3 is CSARDLGQGDLEKLFF. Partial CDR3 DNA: TGCAGTGCTAGAGATCTTGGACAGGGGGATCTTGAAAAA.

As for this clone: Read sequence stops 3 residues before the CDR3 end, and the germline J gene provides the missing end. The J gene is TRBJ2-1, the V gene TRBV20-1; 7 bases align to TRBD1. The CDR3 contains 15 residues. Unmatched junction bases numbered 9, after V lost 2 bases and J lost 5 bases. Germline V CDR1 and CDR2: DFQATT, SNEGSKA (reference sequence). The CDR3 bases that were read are TGCAGTGCTAGACCCCTACAGGGGTTCGACAATGAG. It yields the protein CSARPLQGFDNE. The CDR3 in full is CSARPLQGFDNEQFF.

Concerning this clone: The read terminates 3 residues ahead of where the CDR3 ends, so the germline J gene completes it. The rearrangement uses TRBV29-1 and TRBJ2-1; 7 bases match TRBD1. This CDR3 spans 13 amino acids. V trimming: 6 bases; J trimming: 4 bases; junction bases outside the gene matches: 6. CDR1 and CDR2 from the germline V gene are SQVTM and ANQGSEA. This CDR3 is CSVRTGRYNEQFF. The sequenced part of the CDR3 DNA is TGCAGCGTCCGGACAGGTCGATACAATGAG.

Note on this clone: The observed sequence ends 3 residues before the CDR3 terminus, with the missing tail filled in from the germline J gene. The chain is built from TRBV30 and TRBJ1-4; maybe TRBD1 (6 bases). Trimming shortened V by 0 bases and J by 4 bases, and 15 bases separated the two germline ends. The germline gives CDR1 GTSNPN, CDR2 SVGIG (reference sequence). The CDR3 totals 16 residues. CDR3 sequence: CAWSVPGTLLNEKLFF. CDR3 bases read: TGTGCCTGGAGTGTCCCCGGGACACTACTTAATGAAAAA. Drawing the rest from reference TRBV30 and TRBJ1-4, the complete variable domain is SQTIHQWPATLVQPVGSPLSLECTVEGTSNPNLYWYRQAAGRGLQLLFYSVGIGQISSEVPQNLSASRPQDRQFILSSKKLLLSDSGFYLCAWSVPGTLLNEKLFFGSGTQLSVL.

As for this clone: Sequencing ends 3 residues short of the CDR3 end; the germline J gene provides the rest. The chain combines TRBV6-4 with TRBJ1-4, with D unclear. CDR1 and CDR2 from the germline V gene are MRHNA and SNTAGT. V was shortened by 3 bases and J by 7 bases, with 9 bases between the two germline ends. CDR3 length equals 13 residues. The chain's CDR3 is CASSEVSGEKLFF. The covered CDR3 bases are TGTGCCAGCAGTGAGGTCAGCGGTGAAAAA.

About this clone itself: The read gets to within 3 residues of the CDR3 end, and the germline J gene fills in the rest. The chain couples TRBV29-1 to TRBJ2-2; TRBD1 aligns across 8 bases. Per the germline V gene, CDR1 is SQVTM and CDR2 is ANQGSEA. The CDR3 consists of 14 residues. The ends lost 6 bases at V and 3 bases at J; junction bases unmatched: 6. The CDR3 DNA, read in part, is TGCAGCGTGCGCCCGACAGGGGACACCGGGGAG. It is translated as CSVRPTGDTGE. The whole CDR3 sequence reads CSVRPTGDTGELFF.

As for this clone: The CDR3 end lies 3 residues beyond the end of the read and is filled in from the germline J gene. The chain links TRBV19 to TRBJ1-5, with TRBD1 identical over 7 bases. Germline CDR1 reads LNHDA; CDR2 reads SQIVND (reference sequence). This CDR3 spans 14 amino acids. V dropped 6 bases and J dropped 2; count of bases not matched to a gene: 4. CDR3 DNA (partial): TGTGCCAGTAGAACTGGACAGGGCAATCAGCCC. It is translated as CASRTGQGNQP. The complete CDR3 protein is CASRTGQGNQPQHF. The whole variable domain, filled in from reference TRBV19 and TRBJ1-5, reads DGGITQSPKYLFRKEGQNVTLSCEQNLNHDAMYWYRQDPGQGLRLIYYSQIVNDFQKGDIAEGYSVSREKKESFPLTVTSAQKNPTAFYLCASRTGQGNQPQHFGDGTRLSIL.

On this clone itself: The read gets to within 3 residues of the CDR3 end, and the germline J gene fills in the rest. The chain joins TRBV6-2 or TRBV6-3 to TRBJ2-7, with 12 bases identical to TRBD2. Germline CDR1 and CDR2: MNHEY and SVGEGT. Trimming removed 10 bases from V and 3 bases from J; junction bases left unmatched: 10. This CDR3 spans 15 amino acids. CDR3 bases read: TGTGCCACCAGACTAGCGGGAGCAGGGAACTACGAG. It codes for CATRLAGAGNYE. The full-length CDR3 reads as CATRLAGAGNYEQYF.

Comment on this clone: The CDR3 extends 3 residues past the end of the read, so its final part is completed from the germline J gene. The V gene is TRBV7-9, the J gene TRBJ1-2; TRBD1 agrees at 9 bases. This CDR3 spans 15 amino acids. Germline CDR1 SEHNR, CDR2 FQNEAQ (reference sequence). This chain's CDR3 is CASAPGTGGFNDYTF. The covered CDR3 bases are TGTGCCAGCGCTCCCGGTACAGGGGGCTTCAATGAC.

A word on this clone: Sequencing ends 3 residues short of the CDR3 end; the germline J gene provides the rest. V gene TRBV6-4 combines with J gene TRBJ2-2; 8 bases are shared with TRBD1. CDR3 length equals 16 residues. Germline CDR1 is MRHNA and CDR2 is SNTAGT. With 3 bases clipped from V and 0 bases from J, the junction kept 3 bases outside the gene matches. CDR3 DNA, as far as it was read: TGTGCCAGCAGTGATGAGGACAGGGCGAACACCGGGGAG. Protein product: CASSDEDRANTGE. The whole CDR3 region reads CASSDEDRANTGELFF.